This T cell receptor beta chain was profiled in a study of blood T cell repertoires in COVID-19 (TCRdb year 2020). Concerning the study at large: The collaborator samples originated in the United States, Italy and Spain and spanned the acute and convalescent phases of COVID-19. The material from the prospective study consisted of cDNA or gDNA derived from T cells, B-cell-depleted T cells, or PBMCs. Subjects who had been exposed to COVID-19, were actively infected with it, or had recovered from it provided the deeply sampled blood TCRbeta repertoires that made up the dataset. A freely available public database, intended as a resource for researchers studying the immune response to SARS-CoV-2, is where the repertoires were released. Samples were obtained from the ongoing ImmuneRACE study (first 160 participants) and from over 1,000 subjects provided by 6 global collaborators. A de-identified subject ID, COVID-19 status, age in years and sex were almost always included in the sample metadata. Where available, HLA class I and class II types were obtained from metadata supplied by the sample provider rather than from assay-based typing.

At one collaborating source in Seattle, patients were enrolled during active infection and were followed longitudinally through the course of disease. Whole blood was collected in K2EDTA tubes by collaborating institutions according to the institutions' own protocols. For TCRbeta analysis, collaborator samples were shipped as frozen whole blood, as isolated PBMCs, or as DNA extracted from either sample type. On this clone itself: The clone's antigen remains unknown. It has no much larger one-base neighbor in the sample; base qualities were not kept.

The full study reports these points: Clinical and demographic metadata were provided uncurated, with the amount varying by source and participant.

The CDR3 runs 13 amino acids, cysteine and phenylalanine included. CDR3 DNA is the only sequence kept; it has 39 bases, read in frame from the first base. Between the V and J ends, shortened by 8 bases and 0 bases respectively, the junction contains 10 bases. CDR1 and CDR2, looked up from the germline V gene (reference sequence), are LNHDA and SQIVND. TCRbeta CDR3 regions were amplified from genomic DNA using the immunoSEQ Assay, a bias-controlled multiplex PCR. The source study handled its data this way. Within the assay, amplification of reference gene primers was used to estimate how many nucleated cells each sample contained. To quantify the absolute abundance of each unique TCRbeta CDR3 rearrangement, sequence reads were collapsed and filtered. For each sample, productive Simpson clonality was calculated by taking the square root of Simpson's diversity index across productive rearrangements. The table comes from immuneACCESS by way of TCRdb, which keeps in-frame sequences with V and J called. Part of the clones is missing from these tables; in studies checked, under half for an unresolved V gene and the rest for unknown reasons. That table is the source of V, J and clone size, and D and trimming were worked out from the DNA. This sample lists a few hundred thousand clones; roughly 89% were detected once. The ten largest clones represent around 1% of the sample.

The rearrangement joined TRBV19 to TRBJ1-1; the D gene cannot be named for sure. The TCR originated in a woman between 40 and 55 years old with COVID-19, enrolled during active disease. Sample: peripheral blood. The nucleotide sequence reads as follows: TGTGCCAGTTCCCTCGGTGTGAACACTGAAGCTTTCTTT. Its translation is CASSLGVNTEAFF.